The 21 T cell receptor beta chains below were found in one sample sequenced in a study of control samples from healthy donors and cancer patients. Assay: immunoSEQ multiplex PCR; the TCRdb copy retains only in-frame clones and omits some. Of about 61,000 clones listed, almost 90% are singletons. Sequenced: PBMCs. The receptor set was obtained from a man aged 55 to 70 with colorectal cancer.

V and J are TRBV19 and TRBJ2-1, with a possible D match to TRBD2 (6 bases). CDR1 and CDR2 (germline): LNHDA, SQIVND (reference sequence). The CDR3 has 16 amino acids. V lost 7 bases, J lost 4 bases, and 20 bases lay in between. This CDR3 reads CASKGMKWGVYNEQFF. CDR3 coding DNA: TGTGCCAGTAAGGGTATGAAGTGGGGGGTTTACAATGAGCAGTTCTTC.

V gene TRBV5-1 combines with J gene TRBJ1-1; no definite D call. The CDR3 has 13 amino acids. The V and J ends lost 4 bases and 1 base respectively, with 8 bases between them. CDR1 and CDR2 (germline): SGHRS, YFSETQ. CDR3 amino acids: CASSTTRNTEAFF. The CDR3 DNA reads TGCGCCAGCAGCACCACAAGGAACACTGAAGCTTTCTTT.

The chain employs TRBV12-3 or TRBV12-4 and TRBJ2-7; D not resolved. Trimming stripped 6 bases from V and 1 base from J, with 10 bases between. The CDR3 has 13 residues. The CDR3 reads CASRDGLSYEQYF. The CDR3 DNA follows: TGTGCCAGCAGGGACGGGCTTTCCTACGAGCAGTACTTC.

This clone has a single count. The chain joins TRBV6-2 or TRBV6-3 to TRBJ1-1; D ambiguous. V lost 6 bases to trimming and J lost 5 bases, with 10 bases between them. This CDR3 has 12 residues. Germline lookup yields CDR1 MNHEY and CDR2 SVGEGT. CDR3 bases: TGTGCCAGCAGCCTCAGTGGGACTGAAGCTTTCTTT. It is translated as CASSLSGTEAFF.

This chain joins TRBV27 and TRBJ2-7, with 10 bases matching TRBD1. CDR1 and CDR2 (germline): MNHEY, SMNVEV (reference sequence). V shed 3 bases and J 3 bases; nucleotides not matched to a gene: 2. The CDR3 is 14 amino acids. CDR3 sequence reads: CASSLTGGFYEQYF. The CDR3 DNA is TGTGCCAGCAGTTTGACAGGGGGCTTCTACGAGCAGTACTTC.

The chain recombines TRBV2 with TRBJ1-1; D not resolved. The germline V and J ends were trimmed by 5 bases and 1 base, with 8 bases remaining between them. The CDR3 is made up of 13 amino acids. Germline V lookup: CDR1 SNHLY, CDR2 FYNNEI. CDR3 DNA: TGTGCCAGCAGTACCGACCCGAACACTGAAGCTTTCTTT. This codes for CASSTDPNTEAFF.

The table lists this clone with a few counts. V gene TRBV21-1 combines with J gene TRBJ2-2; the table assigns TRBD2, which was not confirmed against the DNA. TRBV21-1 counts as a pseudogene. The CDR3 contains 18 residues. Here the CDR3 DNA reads TGTGCCAGCAGCAAAGCGGGGGAAGCGGGGGCGAACACCGGGGAGCTGTTTTTT. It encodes CASSKAGEAGANTGELFF.

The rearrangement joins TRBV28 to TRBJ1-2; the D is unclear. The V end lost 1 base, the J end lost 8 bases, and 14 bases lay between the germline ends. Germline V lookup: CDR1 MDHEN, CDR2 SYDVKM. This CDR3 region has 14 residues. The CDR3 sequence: CASSLSHQKGGYTF. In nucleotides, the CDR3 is TGTGCCAGCAGTTTATCCCACCAAAAAGGGGGCTACACCTTC.

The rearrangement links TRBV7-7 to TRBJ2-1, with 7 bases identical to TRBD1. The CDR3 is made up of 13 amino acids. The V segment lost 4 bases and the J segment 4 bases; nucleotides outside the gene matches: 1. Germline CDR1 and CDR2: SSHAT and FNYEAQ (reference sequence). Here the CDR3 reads CASSSDRYNEQFF. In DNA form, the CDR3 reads TGTGCCAGCAGCTCGGACAGGTACAATGAGCAGTTCTTC.

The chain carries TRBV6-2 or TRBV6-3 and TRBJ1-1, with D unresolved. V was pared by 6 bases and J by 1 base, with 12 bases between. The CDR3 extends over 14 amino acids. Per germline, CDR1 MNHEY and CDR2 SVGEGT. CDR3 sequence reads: CASSPWVENTEAFF. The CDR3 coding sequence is TGTGCCAGCAGCCCCTGGGTGGAGAACACTGAAGCTTTCTTT.

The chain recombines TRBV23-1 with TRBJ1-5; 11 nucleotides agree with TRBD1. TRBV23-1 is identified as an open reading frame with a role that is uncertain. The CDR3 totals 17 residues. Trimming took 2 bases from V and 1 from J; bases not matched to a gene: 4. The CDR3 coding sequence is TGCGCCAGCAGTCAAGGACAGGGGGCTTGGAGCAATCAGCCCCAGCATTTT. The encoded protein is CASSQGQGAWSNQPQHF.

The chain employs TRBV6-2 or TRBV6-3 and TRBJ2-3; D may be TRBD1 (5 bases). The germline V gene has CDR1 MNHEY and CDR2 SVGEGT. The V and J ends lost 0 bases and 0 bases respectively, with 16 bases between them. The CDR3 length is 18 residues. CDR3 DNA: TGTGCCAGCAGTTACTCTATCAGGGAAGGGTTAAGCACAGATACGCAGTATTTT. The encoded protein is CASSYSIREGLSTDTQYF.

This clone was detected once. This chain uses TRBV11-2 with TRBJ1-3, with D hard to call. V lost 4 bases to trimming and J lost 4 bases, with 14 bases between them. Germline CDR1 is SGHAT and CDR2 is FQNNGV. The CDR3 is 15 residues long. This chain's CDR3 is CASSSVPVKGNTIYF. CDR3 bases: TGTGCCAGCAGCTCCGTGCCCGTTAAGGGAAACACCATATATTTT.

The CDR3 DNA reads as TGTGCCAGCAGCTTAGTTTCTAGCGGGGGGGCCTGGAACATTCAGTACTTC. It encodes CASSLVSSGGAWNIQYF. This chain joins TRBV7-2 and TRBJ2-4; 12 nucleotides align to TRBD2. The V gene's germline CDR1 is SGHTA and CDR2 FQGNSA. V lost 1 base, J lost 7 bases, and 8 bases stayed unmatched. This CDR3 is built from 17 residues.

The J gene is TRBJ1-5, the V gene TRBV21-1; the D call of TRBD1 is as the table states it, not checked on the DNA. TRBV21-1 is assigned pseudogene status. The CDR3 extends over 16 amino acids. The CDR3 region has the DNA TGTGCCAGCCCCGAAGGGGGCCCGGGGGCCCATCAGCCCCAGCATTTT. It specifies CASPEGGPGAHQPQHF.

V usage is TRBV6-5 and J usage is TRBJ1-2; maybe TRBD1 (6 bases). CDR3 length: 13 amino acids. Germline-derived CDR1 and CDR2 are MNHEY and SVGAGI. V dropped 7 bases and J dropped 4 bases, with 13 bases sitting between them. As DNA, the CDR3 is TGTGCCAGCACCGGGGGGGGGCCCTATGGCTACACCTTC. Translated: CASTGGGPYGYTF.

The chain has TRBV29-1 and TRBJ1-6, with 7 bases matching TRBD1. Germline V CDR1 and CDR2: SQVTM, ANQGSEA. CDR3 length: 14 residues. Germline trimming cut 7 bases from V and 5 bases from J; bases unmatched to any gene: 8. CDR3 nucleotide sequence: TGCAGCGCGAGGGCCGGGACAGATAATTCACCCCTCCACTTT. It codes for CSARAGTDNSPLHF.

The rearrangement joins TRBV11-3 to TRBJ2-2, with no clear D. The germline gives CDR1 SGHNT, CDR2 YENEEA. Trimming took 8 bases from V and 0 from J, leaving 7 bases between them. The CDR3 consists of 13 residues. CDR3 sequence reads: CASRLTNTGELFF. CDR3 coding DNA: TGTGCCAGCCGCCTCACGAACACCGGGGAGCTGTTTTTT.

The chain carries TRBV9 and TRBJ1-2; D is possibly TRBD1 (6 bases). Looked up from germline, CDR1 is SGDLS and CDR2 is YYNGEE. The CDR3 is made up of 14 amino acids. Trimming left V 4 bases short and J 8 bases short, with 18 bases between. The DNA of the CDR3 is TGTGCCAGCAGCTCCGATCTTGGGGGCGGAGGCTACACCTTC. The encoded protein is CASSSDLGGGGYTF. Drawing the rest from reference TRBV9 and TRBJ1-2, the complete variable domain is DSGVTQTPKHLITATGQRVTLRCSPRSGDLSVYWYQQSLDQGLQFLIQYYNGEERAKGNILERFSAQQFPDLHSELNLSSLELGDSALYFCASSSDLGGGGYTFGSGTRLTVV.

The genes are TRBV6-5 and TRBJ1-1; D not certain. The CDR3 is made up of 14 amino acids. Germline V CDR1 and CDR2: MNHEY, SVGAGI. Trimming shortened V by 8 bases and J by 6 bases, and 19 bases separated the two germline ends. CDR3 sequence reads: CASAPRPGGPEAFF. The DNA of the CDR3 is TGTGCCAGCGCTCCCCGCCCCGGCGGCCCTGAAGCTTTCTTT.

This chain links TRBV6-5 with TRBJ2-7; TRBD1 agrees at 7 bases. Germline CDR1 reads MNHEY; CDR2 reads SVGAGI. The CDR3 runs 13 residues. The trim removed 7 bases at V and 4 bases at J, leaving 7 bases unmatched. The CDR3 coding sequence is TGTGCCAGCACCCTAGGGGACAGATACGAGCAGTACTTC. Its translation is CASTLGDRYEQYF.